The T cell receptor (beta chain) under discussion was sequenced for a study of cytomegalovirus exposure and HLA in healthy donors. The CDR3 runs 15 residues. Germline values: CDR1 SGHVS, CDR2 FQNEAQ. Study results and caveats: Upon later analysis, TCR association rates were observed to vary by HLA locus, being highest for DRB1 and lowest for HLA-C.

This clone was found once. Its antigen is currently unknown. A junction end diverges from the germline sequence, so it may reflect a read error. Other DNA sequences in this specimen translate into the identical CDR3. PCR used 60 Vbeta primers and 13 Jbeta primers. Clones were sequenced by immunoSEQ multiplex PCR, and TCRdb holds only the in-frame ones, with some missing. The table has about 170,000 clones, 72% seen once. This receptor was taken from a human donor in good health. V and J are TRBV7-8 and TRBJ1-5; TRBD1 agrees at 8 bases. Material: PBMCs. The CDR3 spells CASSLMGQGNQPQHF. The CDR3 DNA is TGTGCTAGCAGCTTGATGGGACAGGGCAATCAGCCCCAGCATTTT.